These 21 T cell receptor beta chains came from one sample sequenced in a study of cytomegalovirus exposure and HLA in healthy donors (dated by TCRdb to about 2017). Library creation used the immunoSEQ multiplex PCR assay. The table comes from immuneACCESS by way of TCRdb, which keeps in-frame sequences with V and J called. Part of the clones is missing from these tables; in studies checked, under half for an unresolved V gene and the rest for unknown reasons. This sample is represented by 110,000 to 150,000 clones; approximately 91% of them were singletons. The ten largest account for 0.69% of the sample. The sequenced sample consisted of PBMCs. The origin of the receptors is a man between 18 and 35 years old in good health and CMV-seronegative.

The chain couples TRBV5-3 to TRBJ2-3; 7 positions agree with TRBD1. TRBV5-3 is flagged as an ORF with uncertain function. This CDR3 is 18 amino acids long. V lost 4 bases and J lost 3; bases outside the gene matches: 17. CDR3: CARSRGPPDRVGTDTQYF. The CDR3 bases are TGTGCCAGAAGCCGAGGACCACCCGACAGGGTAGGTACAGATACGCAGTATTTT.

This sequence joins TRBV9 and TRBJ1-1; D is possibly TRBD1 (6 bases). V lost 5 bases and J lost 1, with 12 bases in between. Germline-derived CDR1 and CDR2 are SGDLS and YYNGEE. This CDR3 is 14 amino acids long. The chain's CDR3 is CASSPGHPNTEAFF. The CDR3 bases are TGTGCCAGCAGTCCGGGACACCCGAACACTGAAGCTTTCTTT.

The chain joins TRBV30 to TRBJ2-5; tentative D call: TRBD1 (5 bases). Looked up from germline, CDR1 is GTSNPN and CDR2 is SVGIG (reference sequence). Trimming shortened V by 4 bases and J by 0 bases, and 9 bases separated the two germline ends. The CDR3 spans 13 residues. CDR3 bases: TGTGCCTGGACCGGACACCACCAAGAGACCCAGTACTTC. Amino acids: CAWTGHHQETQYF.

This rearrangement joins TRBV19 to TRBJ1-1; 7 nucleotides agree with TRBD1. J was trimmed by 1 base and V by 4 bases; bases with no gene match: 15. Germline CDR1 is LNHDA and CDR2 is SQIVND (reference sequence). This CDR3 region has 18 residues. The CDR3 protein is CASSRGSTIQGSNTEAFF. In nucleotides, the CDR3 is TGTGCCAGTAGTAGGGGATCCACCATACAGGGGTCGAACACTGAAGCTTTCTTT. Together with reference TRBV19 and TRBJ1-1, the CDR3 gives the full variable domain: DGGITQSPKYLFRKEGQNVTLSCEQNLNHDAMYWYRQDPGQGLRLIYYSQIVNDFQKGDIAEGYSVSREKKESFPLTVTSAQKNPTAFYLCASSRGSTIQGSNTEAFFGQGTRLTVV.

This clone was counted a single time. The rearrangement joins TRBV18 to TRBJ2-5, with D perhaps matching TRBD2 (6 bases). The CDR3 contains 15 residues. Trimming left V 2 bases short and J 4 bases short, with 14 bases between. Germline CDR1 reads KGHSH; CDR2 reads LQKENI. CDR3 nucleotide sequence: TGTGCCAGCTCACCAATGGGTACTAGCCGAGAGACCCAGTACTTC. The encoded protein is CASSPMGTSRETQYF. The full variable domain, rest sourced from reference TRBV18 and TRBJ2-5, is NAGVMQNPRHLVRRRGQEARLRCSPMKGHSHVYWYRQLPEEGLKFMVYLQKENIIDESGMPKERFSAEFPKEGPSILRIQQVVRGDSAAYFCASSPMGTSRETQYFGPGTRLLVL.

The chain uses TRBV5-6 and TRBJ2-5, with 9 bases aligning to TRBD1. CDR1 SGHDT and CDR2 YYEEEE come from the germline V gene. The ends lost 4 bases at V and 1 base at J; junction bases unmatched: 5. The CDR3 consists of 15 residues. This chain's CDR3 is CASSPDRGIQETQYF. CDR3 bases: TGTGCCAGCAGCCCGGACAGGGGCATCCAAGAGACCCAGTACTTC.

The CDR3 loop reads CASSERTGTGELFF. Written as DNA, the CDR3 is TGTGCCAGCAGTGAGAGAACAGGGACCGGGGAGCTGTTTTTT. V is TRBV27 and J is TRBJ2-2; D is perhaps TRBD1 (6 bases). V was shortened by 5 bases and J by 5 bases, with 12 bases between the two germline ends. The V gene's germline CDR1 is MNHEY and CDR2 SMNVEV (reference sequence). CDR3 length: 14 amino acids.

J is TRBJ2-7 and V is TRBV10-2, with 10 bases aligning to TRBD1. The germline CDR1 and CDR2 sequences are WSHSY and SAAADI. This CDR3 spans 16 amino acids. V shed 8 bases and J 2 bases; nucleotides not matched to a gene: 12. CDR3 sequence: CASADRGQGKAYEQYF. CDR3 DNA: TGCGCCAGCGCTGACAGGGGGCAGGGTAAAGCCTACGAGCAGTACTTC.

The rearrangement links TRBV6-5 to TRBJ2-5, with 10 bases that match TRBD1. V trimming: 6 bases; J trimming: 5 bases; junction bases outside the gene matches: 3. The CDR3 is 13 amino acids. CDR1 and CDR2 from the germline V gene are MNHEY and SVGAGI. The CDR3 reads CASRWTGGETQYF. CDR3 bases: TGTGCCAGCAGATGGACAGGGGGGGAGACCCAGTACTTC.

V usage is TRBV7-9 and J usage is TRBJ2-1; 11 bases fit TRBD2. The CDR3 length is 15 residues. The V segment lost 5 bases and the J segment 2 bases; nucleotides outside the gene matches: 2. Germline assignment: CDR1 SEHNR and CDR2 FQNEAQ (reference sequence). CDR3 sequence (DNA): TGTGCCAGCAGCCATAGCGGGGGGGCCTACAATGAGCAGTTCTTC. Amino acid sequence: CASSHSGGAYNEQFF.

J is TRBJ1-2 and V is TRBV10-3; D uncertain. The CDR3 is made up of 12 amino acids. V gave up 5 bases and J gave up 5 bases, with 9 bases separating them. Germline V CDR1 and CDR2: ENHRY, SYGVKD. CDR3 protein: CAISREKYGYTF. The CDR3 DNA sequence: TGTGCCATCAGTCGGGAGAAGTATGGCTACACCTTC.

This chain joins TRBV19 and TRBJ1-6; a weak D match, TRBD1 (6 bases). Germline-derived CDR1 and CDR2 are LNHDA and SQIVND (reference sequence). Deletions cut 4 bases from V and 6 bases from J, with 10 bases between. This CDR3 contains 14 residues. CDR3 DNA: TGTGCCAGTAGTACCGGACAGCCTAATTCACCCCTCCACTTT. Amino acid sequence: CASSTGQPNSPLHF.

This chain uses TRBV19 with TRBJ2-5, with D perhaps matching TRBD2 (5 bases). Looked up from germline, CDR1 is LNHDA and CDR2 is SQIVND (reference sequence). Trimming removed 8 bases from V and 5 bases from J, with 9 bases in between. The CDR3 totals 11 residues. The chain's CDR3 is CASRGKETQYF. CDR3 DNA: TGTGCCAGTCGAGGGAAGGAGACCCAGTACTTC.

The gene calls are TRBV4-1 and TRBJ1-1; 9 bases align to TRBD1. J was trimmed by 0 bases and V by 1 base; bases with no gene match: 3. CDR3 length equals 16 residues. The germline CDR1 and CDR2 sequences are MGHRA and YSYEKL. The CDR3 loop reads CASSQAQGALNTEAFF. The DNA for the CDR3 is TGCGCCAGCAGCCAAGCACAGGGGGCCCTGAACACTGAAGCTTTCTTT.

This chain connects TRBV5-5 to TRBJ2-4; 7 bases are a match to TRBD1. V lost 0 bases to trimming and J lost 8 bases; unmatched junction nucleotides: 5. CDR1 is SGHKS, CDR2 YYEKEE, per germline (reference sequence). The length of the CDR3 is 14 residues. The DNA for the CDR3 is TGTGCCAGCAGCTTGGAACAGGGGATAGACATTCAGTACTTC. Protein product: CASSLEQGIDIQYF.

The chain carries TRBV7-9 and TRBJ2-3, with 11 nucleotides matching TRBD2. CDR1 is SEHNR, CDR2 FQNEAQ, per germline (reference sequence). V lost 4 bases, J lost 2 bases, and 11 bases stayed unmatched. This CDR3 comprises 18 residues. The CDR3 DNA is TGTGCCAGCAGCTCCTTCGGGACTAGCGGCTCCATCACAGATACGCAGTATTTT. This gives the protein CASSSFGTSGSITDTQYF.

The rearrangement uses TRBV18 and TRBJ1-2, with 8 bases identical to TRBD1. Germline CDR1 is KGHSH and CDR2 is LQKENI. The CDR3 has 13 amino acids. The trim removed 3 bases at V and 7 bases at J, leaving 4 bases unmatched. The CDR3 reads CASSPPDRAGYTF. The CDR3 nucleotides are TGTGCCAGCTCACCCCCGGACAGGGCTGGCTACACCTTC.

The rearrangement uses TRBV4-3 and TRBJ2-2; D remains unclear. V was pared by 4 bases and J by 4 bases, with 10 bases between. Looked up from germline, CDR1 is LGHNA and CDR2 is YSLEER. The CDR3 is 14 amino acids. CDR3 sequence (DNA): TGCGCCAGCAGCCCATGGGCGAGCACCGGGGAGCTGTTTTTT. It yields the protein CASSPWASTGELFF.

The CDR3 DNA follows: TGTGCCAGCAGTTACAGACAGGGAGGCTACGAGCAGTACGTC. Protein: CASSYRQGGYEQYV. The chain recombines TRBV27 with TRBJ2-7; D perhaps matches TRBD1 (7 bases). Trimming stripped 4 bases from V and 3 bases from J, with 13 bases between. CDR3 length: 14 residues. CDR1 is MNHEY and CDR2 is SMNVEV in the germline V gene (reference sequence).

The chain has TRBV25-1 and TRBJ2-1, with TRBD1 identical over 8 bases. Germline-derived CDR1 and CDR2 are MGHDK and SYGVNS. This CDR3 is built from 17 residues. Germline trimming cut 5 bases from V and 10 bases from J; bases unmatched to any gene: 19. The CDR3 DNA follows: TGTGCCAGCAGTCAACCCCCGGGGGCAGGGGGCAACGGCGAGCAGTTCTTC. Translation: CASSQPPGAGGNGEQFF.

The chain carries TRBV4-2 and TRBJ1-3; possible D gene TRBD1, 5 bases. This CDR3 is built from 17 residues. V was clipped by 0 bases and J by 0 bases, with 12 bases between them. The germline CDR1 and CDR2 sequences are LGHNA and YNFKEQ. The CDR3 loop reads CASSQEVQGFSGNTIYF. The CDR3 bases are TGTGCCAGCAGCCAAGAAGTTCAGGGATTCTCTGGAAACACCATATATTTT.